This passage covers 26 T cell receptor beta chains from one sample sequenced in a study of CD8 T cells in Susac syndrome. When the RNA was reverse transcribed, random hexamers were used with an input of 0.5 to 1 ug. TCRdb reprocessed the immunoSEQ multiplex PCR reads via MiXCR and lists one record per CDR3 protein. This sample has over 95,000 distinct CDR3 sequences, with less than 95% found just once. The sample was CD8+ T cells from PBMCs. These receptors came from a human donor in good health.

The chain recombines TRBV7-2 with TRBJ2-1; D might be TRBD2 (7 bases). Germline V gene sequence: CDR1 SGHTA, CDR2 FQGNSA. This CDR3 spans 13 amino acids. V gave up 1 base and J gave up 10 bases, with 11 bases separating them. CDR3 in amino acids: CASSLEGGREQFF. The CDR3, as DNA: TGTGCCAGCAGCTTAGAGGGGGGGCGCGAGCAGTTCTTC. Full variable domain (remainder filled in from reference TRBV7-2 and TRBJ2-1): GAGVSQSPSNKVTEKGKDVELRCDPISGHTALYWYRQSLGQGLEFLIYFQGNSAPDKSGLPSDRFSAERTGGSVSTLTIQRTQQEDSAVYLCASSLEGGREQFFGPGTRLTVL.

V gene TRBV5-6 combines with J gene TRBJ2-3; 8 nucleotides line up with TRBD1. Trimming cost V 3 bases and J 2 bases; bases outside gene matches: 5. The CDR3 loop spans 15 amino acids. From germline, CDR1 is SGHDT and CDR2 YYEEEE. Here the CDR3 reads CASSSTGAPTDTQYF. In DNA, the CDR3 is TGTGCCAGCAGCTCGACAGGGGCCCCCACAGATACGCAGTATTTT.

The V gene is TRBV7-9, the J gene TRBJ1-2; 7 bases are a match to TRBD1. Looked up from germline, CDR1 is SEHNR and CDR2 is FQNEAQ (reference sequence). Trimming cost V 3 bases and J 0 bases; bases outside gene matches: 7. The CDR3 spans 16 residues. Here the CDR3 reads CASSLGRGEANYGYTF. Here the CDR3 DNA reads TGTGCCAGCAGCTTGGGCAGGGGGGAAGCTAACTATGGCTACACCTTC.

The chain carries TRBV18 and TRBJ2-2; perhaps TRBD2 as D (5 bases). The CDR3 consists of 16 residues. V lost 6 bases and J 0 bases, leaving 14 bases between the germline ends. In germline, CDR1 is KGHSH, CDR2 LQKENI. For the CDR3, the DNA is TGTGCCAGCTCCCGAAGCGGACCCCCGAACACCGGGGAGCTGTTTTTT. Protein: CASSRSGPPNTGELFF.

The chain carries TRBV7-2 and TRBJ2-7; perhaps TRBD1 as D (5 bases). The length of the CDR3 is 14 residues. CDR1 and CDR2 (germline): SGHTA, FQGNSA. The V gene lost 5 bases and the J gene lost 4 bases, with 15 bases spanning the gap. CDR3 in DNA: TGTGCCAGCAGCCATCGGGCAGGGTCGTACGAGCAGTACTTC. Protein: CASSHRAGSYEQYF.

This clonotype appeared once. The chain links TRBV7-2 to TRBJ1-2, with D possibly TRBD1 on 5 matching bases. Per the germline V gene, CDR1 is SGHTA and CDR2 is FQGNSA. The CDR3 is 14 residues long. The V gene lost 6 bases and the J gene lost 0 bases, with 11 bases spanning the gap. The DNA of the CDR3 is TGTGCCAGCAGACCGGGGGGGACTAACTATGGCTACACCTTC. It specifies CASRPGGTNYGYTF.

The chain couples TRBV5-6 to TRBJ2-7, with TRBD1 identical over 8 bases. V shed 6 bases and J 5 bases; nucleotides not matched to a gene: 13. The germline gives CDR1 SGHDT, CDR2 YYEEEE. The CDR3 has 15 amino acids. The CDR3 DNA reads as TGTGCCAGCACCGAAATGGCAGGGGGCTCAAACGAGCAGTACTTC. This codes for CASTEMAGGSNEQYF.

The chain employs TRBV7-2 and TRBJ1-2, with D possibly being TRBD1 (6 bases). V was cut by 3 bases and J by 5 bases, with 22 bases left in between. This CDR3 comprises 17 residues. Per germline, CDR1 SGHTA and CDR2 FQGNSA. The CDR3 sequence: CASSFRDTQRGGYGYTF. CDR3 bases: TGTGCCAGCAGCTTCCGGGACACTCAGAGGGGGGGGTATGGCTACACCTTC. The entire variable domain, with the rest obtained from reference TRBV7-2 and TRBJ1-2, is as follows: GAGVSQSPSNKVTEKGKDVELRCDPISGHTALYWYRQSLGQGLEFLIYFQGNSAPDKSGLPSDRFSAERTGGSVSTLTIQRTQQEDSAVYLCASSFRDTQRGGYGYTFGSGTRLTVV.

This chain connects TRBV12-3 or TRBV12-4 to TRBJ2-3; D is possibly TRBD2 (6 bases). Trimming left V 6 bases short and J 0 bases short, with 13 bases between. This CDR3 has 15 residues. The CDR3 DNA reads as TGTGCCAGCAGCCTCGTGGGGGGTAGCACAGATACGCAGTATTTT. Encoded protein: CASSLVGGSTDTQYF.

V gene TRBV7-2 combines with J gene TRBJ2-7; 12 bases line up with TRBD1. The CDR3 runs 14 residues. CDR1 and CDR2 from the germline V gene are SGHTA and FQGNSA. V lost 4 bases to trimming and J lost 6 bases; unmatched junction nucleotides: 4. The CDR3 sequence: CASSSGQGAFEQYF. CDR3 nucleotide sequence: TGTGCCAGCAGCTCGGGACAGGGGGCATTCGAGCAGTACTTC.

DNA of the CDR3: TGTGCCAGCAGCTTAGCGCAGGGGCTACGAAACACCATATATTTT. It specifies CASSLAQGLRNTIYF. V and J are TRBV7-2 and TRBJ1-3; D perhaps matches TRBD1 (6 bases). V lost 0 bases and J lost 5, with 11 bases in between. Germline-derived CDR1 and CDR2 are SGHTA and FQGNSA. The CDR3 length is 15 residues.

CDR3 protein: CSAKSETVGEGYTF. CDR3 DNA sequence: TGCAGTGCTAAATCCGAGACAGTGGGCGAAGGCTACACCTTC. The chain has TRBV20-1 and TRBJ1-2, with D possibly TRBD1 on 5 matching bases. Per the germline V gene, CDR1 is DFQATT and CDR2 is SNEGSKA (reference sequence). This CDR3 comprises 14 residues. V lost 4 bases and J lost 8, with 20 bases in between.

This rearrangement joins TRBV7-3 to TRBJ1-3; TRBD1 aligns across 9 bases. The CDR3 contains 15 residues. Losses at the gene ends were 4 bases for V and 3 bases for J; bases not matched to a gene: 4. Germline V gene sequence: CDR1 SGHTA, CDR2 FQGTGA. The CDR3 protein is CASSSQGASGNTIYF. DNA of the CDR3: TGTGCCAGCAGCTCACAGGGGGCAAGTGGAAACACCATATATTTT.

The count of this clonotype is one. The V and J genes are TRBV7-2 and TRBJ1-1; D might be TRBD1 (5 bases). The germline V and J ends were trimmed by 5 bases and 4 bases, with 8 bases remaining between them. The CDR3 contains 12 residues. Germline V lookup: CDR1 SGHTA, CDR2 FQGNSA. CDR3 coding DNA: TGTGCCAGCAGCCTGGGGGTCACTGAAGCTTTCTTT. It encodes CASSLGVTEAFF. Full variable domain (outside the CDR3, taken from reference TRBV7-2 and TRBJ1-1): GAGVSQSPSNKVTEKGKDVELRCDPISGHTALYWYRQSLGQGLEFLIYFQGNSAPDKSGLPSDRFSAERTGGSVSTLTIQRTQQEDSAVYLCASSLGVTEAFFGQGTRLTVV.

DNA of the CDR3: TGCAGTGCTAGAGTACCGTCAAATGAAAAACTGTTTTTT. Encoded protein: CSARVPSNEKLFF. The chain uses TRBV20-1 and TRBJ1-4, with unresolved D. Germline CDR1 DFQATT, CDR2 SNEGSKA (reference sequence). Deletions cut 1 base from V and 5 bases from J, with 8 bases between. CDR3 size: 13 residues.

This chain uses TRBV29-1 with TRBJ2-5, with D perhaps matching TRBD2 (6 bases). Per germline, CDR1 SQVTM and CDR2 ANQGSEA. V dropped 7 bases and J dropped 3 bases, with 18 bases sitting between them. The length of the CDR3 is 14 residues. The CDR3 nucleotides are TGCAGCGCTGGTATGGGCGGGGAAAAAGAGACCCAGTACTTC. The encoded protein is CSAGMGGEKETQYF.

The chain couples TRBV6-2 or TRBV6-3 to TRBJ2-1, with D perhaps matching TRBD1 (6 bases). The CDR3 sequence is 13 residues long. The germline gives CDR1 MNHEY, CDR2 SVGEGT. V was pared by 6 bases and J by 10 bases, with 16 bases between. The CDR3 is CASSQRGSREQFF. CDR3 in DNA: TGTGCCAGCAGCCAGAGGGGGAGTCGGGAGCAGTTCTTC.

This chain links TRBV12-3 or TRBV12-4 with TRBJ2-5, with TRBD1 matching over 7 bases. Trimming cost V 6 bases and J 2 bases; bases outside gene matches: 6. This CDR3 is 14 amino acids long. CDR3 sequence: CASSQRGLQETQYF. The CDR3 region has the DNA TGTGCCAGCAGCCAAAGGGGGCTGCAAGAGACCCAGTACTTC.

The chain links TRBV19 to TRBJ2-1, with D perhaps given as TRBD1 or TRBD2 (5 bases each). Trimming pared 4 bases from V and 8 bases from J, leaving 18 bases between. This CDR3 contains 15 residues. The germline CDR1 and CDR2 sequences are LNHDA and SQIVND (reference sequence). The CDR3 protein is CASSTLGRGSDEQFF. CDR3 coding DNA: TGTGCCAGTAGTACCCTGGGAAGGGGTAGCGATGAGCAGTTCTTC.

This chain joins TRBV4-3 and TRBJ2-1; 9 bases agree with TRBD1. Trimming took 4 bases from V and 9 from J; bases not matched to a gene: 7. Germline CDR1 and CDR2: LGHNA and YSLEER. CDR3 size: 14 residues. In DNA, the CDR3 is TGCGCCAGCAGCCTCGGGACAGGGACTCTTGAGCAGTTCTTC. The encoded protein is CASSLGTGTLEQFF.

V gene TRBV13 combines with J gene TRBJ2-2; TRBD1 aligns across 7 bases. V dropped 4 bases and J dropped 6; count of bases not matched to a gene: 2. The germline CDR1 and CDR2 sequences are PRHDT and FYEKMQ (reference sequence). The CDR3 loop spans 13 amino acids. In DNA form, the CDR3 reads TGTGCCAGCAGCTACGGACAGGCCGGGGAGCTGTTTTTT. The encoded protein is CASSYGQAGELFF.

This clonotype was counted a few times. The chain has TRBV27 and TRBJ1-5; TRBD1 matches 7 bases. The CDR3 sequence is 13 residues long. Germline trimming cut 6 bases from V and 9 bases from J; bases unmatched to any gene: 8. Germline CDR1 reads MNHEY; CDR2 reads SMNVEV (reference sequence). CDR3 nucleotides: TGTGCCAGCAGGTCAGGGGGGGAGGGGCCCCAGCATTTT. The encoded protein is CASRSGGEGPQHF.

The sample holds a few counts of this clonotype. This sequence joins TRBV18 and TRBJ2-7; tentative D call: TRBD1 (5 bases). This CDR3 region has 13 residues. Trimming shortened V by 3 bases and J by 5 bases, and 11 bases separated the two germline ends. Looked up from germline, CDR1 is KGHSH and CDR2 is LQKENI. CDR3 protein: CASSPREADEQYF. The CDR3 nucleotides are TGTGCCAGCTCACCCAGGGAAGCTGACGAGCAGTACTTC. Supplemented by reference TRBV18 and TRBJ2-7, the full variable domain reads NAGVMQNPRHLVRRRGQEARLRCSPMKGHSHVYWYRQLPEEGLKFMVYLQKENIIDESGMPKERFSAEFPKEGPSILRIQQVVRGDSAAYFCASSPREADEQYFGPGTRLTVT.

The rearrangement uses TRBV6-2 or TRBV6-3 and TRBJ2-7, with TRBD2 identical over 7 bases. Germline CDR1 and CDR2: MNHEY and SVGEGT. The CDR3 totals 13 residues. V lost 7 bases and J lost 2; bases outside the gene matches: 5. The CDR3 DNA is TGTGCCAGCACGAAGCGGGAAACCTACGAGCAGTACTTC. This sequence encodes CASTKRETYEQYF.

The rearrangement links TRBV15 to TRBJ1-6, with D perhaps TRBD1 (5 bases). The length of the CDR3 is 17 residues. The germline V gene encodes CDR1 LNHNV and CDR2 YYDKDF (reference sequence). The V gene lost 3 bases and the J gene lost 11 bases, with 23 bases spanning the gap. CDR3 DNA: TGTGCCACCAGCAGTAGCCGGGACCCCCTCGATCGGGCACCCCTCCACTTT. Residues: CATSSSRDPLDRAPLHF. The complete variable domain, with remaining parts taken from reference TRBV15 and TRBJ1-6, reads DAMVIQNPRYQVTQFGKPVTLSCSQTLNHNVMYWYQQKSSQAPKLLFHYYDKDFNNEADTPDNFQSRRPNTSFCFLDIRSPGLGDTAMYLCATSSSRDPLDRAPLHFGNGTRLTVT.

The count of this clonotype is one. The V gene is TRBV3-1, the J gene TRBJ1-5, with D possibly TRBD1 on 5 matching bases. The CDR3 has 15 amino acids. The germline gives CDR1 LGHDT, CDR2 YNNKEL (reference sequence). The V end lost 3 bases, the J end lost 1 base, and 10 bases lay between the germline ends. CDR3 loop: CASSQGPQSNQPQHF. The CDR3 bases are TGTGCCAGCAGCCAGGGACCGCAGAGCAATCAGCCCCAGCATTTT.